This T cell receptor beta chain was identified during a study of circulating and synovial CD4+ cells in juvenile arthritis. Sequenced samples came from active juvenile idiopathic arthritis patients. General observations from the study: These repertoires were less diverse than bulk blood CD4 repertoires.

Trimming at V came to 2 bases and at J to 7 bases, leaving 13 bases not matched to a gene. Germline V lookup: CDR1 SGHVS, CDR2 FQNEAQ. The CDR3 sequence is 17 residues long. Points on this clone: Its antigen is still unknown.

Clones were read by immunoSEQ multiplex PCR, and TCRdb kept only the in-frame ones, dropping some. Here the sample spans about 32,000 clones, 90% to 95% being singletons. The specimen sequenced was CD4+ T cells from blood. The source is a human donor with juvenile idiopathic arthritis. The chain links TRBV7-8 to TRBJ2-5; TRBD2 matches 10 bases. The CDR3 here is CASSLPWRERGGGTQYF. The CDR3 DNA sequence: TGTGCCAGCAGCTTACCCTGGAGGGAGCGGGGGGGCGGGACCCAGTACTTC. Variable domain in full (rest from reference TRBV7-8 and TRBJ2-5): GAGVSQSPRYKVAKRGQDVALRCDPISGHVSLFWYQQALGQGPEFLTYFQNEAQLDKSGLPSDRFFAERPEGSVSTLKIQRTQQEDSAVYLCASSLPWRERGGGTQYFGPGTRLLVL.